A selection of T cell receptor beta chains follows, all from one sample in a study of blood T cell repertoires in COVID-19. The repertoire was sequenced with immunoSEQ multiplex PCR; TCRdb's copy has only in-frame clones and lacks some. The top ten hold roughly 19% of the sample, which has 150,000 to 200,000 clones, about 81% seen once. Sequenced input: peripheral blood. Receptor source: a woman aged 80 or over with acute or convalescent COVID-19. The CDR3 runs from the conserved cysteine through the conserved F or W. D genes are given only for firm matches. Only part of the rows carry a size: once, few, many, or a class if the clone is expanded.

d_call	j_call	v_call	clone_size	cdr3_length	cdr3_nt	cdr3_aa
.	TRBJ1-2	TRBV19	.	13	TGTGCCAGTAGTATACAGGGTCTTGGCGGCTACACCTTC	CASSIQGLGGYTF
TRBD1	TRBJ1-3	TRBV18	.	16	TGTGCCAGCTCCCTGGAGACAGGGATTTTTGGAAACACCATATATTTT	CASSLETGIFGNTIYF
TRBD2	TRBJ2-2	TRBV18	.	16	TGTGCCAGCTCACCAATGAGCGGGACGAACACCGGGGAGCTGTTTTTT	CASSPMSGTNTGELFF
.	TRBJ2-5	TRBV2	.	16	TGTGCCAGCAGTGAACCTATTGAATCAGGGCAAGAGACCCAGTACTTC	CASSEPIESGQETQYF
.	TRBJ2-4	TRBV11-2	.	13	TGTGCCAGCAGCTCAGTAGCCAAAAACATTCAGTACTTC	CASSSVAKNIQYF
.	TRBJ1-2	TRBV27	.	17	TGTGCCAGCACCTCCAGGGCAGGTTTTAGAACTAACTATGGCTACACCTTC	CASTSRAGFRTNYGYTF
TRBD1	TRBJ2-5	TRBV5-6	.	15	TGTGCCAGCAGCAGTTTAGGACAGGGGGCCCACGGAATGTACTTC	CASSSLGQGAHGMYF
.	TRBJ2-7	TRBV7-2	few	15	TGTGCCAGCAGCTTAGCGGGACATCCCTCCTACGAGCAGTACTTC	CASSLAGHPSYEQYF
TRBD2	TRBJ2-7	TRBV28	.	13	TGTGCCAGCAGTTTACTTACTAGCGGGAGGGCCGAATTT	CASSLLTSGRAEF
TRBD2	TRBJ2-1	TRBV5-5	.	15	TGTGCCAGCAGCCTGGGACTAGGTGCCTACAATGAGCAGTTCTTC	CASSLGLGAYNEQFF
TRBD2	TRBJ2-5	TRBV19	.	17	TGTGCCAACCCGACTAGCGGGGGGCCAGGCGCCGAAGAGACCCAGTACTTC	CANPTSGGPGAEETQYF
.	TRBJ1-6	TRBV9	.	16	TGTGCCAGCAGCCCCACGGAGGGCTCCTATAATTCACCCCTCCACTTT	CASSPTEGSYNSPLHF
.	TRBJ1-1	TRBV27	.	13	TGTGCCAGCAGCCGTGAGGTGGGTACTGAAGCTTTCTTT	CASSREVGTEAFF
TRBD1	TRBJ1-4	TRBV4-2	.	15	TGTGCCAGCAGCCAAGATCGTACAGGGGGTGAAAAACTGTTTTTT	CASSQDRTGGEKLFF
TRBD2	TRBJ2-2	TRBV7-2	.	15	TGTGCCAGCAGCGCTAGCGGGAGTGTTATAGGGGAGCTGTTTTTT	CASSASGSVIGELFF
.	TRBJ2-5	TRBV12-3/TRBV12-4	.	11	TGTGCCAGCAGCCCCGGAGAGACCCAGTACTTC	CASSPGETQYF
.	TRBJ2-7	TRBV27	.	15	TGTGCCAGCAGTTTAGCAGGGGCTCGCAACTACGAGCAGTACTTC	CASSLAGARNYEQYF
.	TRBJ2-2	TRBV3-1/TRBV3-2	once	14	TGTGCCAGCAGCCAAACTGAGGGCGCCGGGGAGCTGTTTTTT	CASSQTEGAGELFF
.	TRBJ1-3	TRBV19	.	15	TGTGCCAGTAGTACAAACAGGGCTACTGGAAACACCATATATTTT	CASSTNRATGNTIYF
.	TRBJ2-7	TRBV30	once	14	TGTGCCTGGAGTAGTGGACCGGGACTCTACGAGCAGTACTTC	CAWSSGPGLYEQYF
.	TRBJ2-5	TRBV5-5	.	15	TGTGCCAGCAGCTTGGTTTTCCAGCGGCAAGAGACCCAGTACTTC	CASSLVFQRQETQYF
TRBD1	TRBJ2-7	TRBV27	.	17	TGTGCCAGCAGTCCCGATCCCTACCGGGACAGGGAGGACGAGCAGTACTTC	CASSPDPYRDREDEQYF
.	TRBJ2-7	TRBV12-2	.	16	TGTGCAAGTCGCTTTCCGACTAGCGGGAGCAGCTACGAGCAGTACTTC	CASRFPTSGSSYEQYF
.	TRBJ2-3	TRBV29-1	.	14	TGCAGCGCTGACCTCAGGGTGGGCACAGATACGCAGTATTTT	CSADLRVGTDTQYF